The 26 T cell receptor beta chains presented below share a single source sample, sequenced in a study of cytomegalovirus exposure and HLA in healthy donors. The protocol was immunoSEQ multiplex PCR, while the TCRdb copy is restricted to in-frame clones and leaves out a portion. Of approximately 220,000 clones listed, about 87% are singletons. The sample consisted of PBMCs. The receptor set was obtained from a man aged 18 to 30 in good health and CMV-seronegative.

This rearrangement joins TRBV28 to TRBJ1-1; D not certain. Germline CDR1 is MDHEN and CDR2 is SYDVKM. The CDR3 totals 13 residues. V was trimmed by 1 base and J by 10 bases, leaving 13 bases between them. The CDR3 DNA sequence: TGTGCCAGCAGTTTATACCCGAGCGTAGGAGCTTTCTTT. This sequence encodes CASSLYPSVGAFF.

The CDR3 spells CASSKWETYEQYF. CDR3 nucleotide sequence: TGTGCCAGCAGTAAGTGGGAGACCTACGAGCAGTACTTC. The V call is TRBV27, the J call TRBJ2-7, with D possibly being TRBD2 (5 bases). The V gene lost 5 bases and the J gene lost 2 bases, with 10 bases spanning the gap. The CDR3 length is 13 residues. CDR1 is MNHEY and CDR2 is SMNVEV in the germline V gene (reference sequence).

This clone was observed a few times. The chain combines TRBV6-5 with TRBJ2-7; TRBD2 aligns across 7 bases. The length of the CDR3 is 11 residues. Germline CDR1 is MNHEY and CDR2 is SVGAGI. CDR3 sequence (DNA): TGTGCAGCTAGCGGATCCTACGAGCAGTACTTC. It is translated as CAASGSYEQYF.

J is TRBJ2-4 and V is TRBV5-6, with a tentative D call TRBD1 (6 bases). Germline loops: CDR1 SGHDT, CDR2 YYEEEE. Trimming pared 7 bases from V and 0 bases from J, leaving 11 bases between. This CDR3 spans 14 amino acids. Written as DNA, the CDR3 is TGTGCCAGCGGGGGCAGGGGAGCCAAAAACATTCAGTACTTC. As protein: CASGGRGAKNIQYF.

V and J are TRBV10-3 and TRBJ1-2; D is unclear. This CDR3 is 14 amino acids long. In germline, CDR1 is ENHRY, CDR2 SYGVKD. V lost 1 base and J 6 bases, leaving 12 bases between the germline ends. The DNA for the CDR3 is TGTGCCATCAGTGAGTGGCAGGATGTAAATGGCTACACCTTC. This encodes CAISEWQDVNGYTF.

The CDR3 DNA follows: TGTGCCAGCAGTGGGTACAGGGGGCCTTCCTACGAGCAGTACTTC. Amino acid sequence: CASSGYRGPSYEQYF. This chain joins TRBV28 and TRBJ2-7; 9 positions match TRBD1. Germline lookup yields CDR1 MDHEN and CDR2 SYDVKM. Unmatched junction bases numbered 6, after V lost 5 bases and J lost 1 base. This CDR3 contains 15 residues.

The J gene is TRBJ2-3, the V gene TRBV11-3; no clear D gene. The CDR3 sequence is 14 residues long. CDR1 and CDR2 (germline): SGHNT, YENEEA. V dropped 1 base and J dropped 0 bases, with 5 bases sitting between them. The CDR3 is CASSLGPSTDTQYF. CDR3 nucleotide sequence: TGTGCCAGCAGCTTAGGGCCGAGCACAGATACGCAGTATTTT.

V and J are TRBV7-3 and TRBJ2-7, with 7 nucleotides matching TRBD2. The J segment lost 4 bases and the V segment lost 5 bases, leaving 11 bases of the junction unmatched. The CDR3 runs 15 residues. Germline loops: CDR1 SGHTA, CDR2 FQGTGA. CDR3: CASSTSGGSIYEQYF. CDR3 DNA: TGTGCCAGCAGCACAAGTGGCGGGAGTATATACGAGCAGTACTTC.

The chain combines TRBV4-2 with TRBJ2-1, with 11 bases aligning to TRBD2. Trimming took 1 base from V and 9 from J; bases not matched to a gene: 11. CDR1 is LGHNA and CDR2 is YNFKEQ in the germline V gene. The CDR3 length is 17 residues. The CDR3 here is CASSQVGSGRGVGEQFF. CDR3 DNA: TGTGCCAGCAGCCAAGTTGGTAGCGGGAGGGGGGTAGGTGAGCAGTTCTTC.

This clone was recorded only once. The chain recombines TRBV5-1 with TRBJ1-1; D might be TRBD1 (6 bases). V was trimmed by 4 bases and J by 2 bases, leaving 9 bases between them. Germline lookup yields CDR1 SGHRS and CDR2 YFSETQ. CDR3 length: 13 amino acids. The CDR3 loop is CASSQDRNTEAFF. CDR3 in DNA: TGCGCCAGCAGCCAGGACAGAAACACTGAAGCTTTCTTT.

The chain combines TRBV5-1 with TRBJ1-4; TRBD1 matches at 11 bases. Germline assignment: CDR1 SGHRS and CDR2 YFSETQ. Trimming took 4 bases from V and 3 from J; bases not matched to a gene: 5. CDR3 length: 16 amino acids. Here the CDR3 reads CASSPGTGGANEKLFF. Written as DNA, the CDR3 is TGCGCCAGCAGCCCCGGGACAGGGGGTGCTAATGAAAAACTGTTTTTT.

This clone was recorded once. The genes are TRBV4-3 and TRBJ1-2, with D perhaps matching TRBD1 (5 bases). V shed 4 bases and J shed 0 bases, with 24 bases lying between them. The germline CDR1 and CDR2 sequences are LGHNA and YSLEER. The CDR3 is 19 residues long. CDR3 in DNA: TGCGCCAGCAGCCCCGGGTGGGGGGAGGCCTCCTCAGCTAACTATGGCTACACCTTC. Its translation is CASSPGWGEASSANYGYTF.

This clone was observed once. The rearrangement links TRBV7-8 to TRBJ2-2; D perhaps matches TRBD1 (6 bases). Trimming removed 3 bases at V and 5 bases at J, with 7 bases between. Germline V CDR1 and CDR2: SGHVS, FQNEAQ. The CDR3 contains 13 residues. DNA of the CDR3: TGTGCCAGCAGCTTGAGGGGGACCGGGGAGCTGTTTTTT. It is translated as CASSLRGTGELFF.

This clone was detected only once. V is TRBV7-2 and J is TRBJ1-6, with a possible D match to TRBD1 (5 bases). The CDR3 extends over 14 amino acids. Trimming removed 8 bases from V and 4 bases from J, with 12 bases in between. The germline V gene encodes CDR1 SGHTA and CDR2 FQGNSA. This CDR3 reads CASGGGGYNSPLHF. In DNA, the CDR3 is TGTGCCAGCGGCGGGGGAGGGTATAATTCACCCCTCCACTTT. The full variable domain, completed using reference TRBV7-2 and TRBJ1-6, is GAGVSQSPSNKVTEKGKDVELRCDPISGHTALYWYRQSLGQGLEFLIYFQGNSAPDKSGLPSDRFSAERTGGSVSTLTIQRTQQEDSAVYLCASGGGGYNSPLHFGNGTRLTVT.

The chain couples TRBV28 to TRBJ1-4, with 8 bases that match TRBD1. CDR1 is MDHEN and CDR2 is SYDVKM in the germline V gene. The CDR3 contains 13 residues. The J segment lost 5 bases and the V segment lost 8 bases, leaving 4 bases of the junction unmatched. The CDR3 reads CASETGANEKLFF. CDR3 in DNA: TGTGCCAGCGAGACAGGGGCGAATGAAAAACTGTTTTTT.

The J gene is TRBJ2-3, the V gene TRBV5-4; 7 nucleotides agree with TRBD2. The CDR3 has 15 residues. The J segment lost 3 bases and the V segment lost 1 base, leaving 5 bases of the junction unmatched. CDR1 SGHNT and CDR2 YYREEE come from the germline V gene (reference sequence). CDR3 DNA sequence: TGTGCCAGCAGCTTGTTCCAGCGGGGAACAGATACGCAGTATTTT. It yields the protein CASSLFQRGTDTQYF. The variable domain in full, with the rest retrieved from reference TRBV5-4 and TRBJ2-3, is ETGVTQSPTHLIKTRGQQVTLRCSSQSGHNTVSWYQQALGQGPQFIFQYYREEENGRGNFPPRFSGLQFPNYSSELNVNALELDDSALYLCASSLFQRGTDTQYFGPGTRLTVL.

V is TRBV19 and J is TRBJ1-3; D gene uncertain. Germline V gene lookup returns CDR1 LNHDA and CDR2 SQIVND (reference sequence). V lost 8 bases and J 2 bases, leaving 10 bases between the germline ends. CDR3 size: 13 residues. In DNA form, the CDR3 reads TGTGCCAGTCTATTGACTGCTGGAAACACCATATATTTT. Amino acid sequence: CASLLTAGNTIYF.

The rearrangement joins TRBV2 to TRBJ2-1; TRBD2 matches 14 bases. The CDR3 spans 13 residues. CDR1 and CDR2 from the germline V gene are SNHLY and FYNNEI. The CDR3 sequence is CAAGTSGGNEQFF. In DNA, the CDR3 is TGTGCGGCGGGGACTAGCGGGGGAAATGAGCAGTTCTTC. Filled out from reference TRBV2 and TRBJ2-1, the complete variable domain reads EPEVTQTPSHQVTQMGQEVILRCVPISNHLYFYWYRQILGQKVEFLVSFYNNEISEKSEIFDDQFSVERPDGSNFTLKIRSTKLEDSAMYFCAAGTSGGNEQFFGPGTRLTVL.

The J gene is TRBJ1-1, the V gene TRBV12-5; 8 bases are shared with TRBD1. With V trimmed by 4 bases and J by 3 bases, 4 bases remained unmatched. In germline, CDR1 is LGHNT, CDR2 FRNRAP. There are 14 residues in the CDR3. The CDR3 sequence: CASGSPTGDTEAFF. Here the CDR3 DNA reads TGTGCTAGTGGTTCCCCGACAGGGGACACTGAAGCTTTCTTT.

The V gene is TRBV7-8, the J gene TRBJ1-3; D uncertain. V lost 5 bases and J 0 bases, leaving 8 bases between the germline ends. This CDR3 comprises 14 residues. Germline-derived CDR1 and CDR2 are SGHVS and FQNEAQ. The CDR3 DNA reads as TGTGCCAGCAGCCCCAGGCGCTCTGGAAACACCATATATTTT. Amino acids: CASSPRRSGNTIYF.

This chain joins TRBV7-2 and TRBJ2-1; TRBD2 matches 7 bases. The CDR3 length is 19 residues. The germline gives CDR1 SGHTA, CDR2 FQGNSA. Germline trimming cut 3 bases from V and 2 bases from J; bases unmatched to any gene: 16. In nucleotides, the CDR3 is TGTGCCAGCAGCTTTGCGGGAGTATATTTAACGTTGGCCTACAATGAGCAGTTCTTC. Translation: CASSFAGVYLTLAYNEQFF.

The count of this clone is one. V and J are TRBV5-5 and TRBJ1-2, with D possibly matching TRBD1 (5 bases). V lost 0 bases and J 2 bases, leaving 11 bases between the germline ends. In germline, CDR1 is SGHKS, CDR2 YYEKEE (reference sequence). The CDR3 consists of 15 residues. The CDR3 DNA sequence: TGTGCCAGCAGCTTGGCCGGGGGATTAAACTATGGCTACACCTTC. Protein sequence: CASSLAGGLNYGYTF.

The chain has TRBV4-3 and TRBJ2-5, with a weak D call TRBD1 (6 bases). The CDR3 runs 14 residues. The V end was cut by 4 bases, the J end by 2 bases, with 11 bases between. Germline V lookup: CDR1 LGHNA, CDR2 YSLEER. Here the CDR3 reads CASSLDRNQETQYF. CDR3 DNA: TGCGCCAGCAGCCTCGACAGGAATCAAGAGACCCAGTACTTC.

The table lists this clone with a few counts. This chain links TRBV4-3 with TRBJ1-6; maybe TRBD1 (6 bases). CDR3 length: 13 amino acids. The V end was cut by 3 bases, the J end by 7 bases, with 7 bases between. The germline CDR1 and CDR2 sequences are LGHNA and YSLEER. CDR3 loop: CASSHGQNSPLHF. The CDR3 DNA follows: TGCGCCAGCAGCCATGGACAGAATTCACCCCTCCACTTT.

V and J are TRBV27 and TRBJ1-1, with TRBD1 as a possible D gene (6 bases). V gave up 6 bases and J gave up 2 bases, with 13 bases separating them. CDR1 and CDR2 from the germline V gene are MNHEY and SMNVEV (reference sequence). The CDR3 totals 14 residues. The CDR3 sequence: CASRSRGFNTEAFF. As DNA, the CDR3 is TGTGCCAGCAGGAGCAGGGGATTTAACACTGAAGCTTTCTTT.

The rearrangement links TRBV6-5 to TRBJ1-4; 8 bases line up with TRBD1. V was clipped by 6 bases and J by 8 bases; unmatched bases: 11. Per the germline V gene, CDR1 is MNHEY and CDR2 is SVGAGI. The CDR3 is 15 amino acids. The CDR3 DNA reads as TGTGCCAGCAGAAGGGGAGGGACAGGTTACGAAAAACTGTTTTTT. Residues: CASRRGGTGYEKLFF.